This passage covers 28 T cell receptor beta chains from one sample sequenced in a study of T cell changes during pregnancy in multiple sclerosis. The table came from immunoSEQ multiplex PCR; TCRdb's copy has only in-frame clones and leaves some out. The sample has 65,000 to 85,000 clones; around nine tenths are singletons. Sequences were derived from CD4+ T cells from peripheral blood mononuclear cells, sampled before pregnancy. Every receptor here comes from a female donor with multiple sclerosis, enrolled in a pregnancy study.

This clone was found a few times. The J gene is TRBJ1-1, the V gene TRBV30, with D tentatively TRBD1 (5 bases). The CDR3 runs 17 residues. The V and J ends lost 1 base and 0 bases respectively, with 18 bases between them. Germline CDR1 reads GTSNPN; CDR2 reads SVGIG (reference sequence). Written as DNA, the CDR3 is TGTGCCTGGAGTGAATTGGGAGTATGGGGGGTGAACACTGAAGCTTTCTTT. This gives the protein CAWSELGVWGVNTEAFF.

The J gene is TRBJ1-6, the V gene TRBV30; tentatively, D is TRBD1 (5 bases). The CDR3 contains 14 residues. Germline CDR1 is GTSNPN and CDR2 is SVGIG (reference sequence). Trimming cost V 4 bases and J 6 bases, with 13 bases left between them. CDR3 in amino acids: CAWNKGRINSPLHF. The CDR3 coding sequence is TGTGCCTGGAATAAGGGGCGTATTAATTCACCCCTCCACTTT.

The V gene is TRBV20-1, the J gene TRBJ2-5, with D possibly TRBD1 on 6 matching bases. Germline CDR1 DFQATT, CDR2 SNEGSKA (reference sequence). The CDR3 runs to 11 residues. With 7 bases removed from V and 5 bases from J, the gap between germline ends came to 11 bases. The DNA for the CDR3 is TGCAGTGACCACAGGGCCGAGACCCAGTACTTC. Amino acid sequence: CSDHRAETQYF.

This chain connects TRBV25-1 to TRBJ2-3; D might be TRBD2 (5 bases). Looked up from germline, CDR1 is MGHDK and CDR2 is SYGVNS. The CDR3 sequence is 16 residues long. Trimming shortened V by 3 bases and J by 2 bases, and 15 bases separated the two germline ends. CDR3 residues: CASSDAMDLHTDTQYF. The CDR3 nucleotides are TGTGCCAGCAGTGACGCCATGGACTTACACACAGATACGCAGTATTTT.

The chain combines TRBV6-5 with TRBJ2-7; 10 bases line up with TRBD1. V lost 4 bases to trimming and J lost 5 bases; unmatched junction nucleotides: 8. Per the germline V gene, CDR1 is MNHEY and CDR2 is SVGAGI. The CDR3 covers 15 residues. CDR3 sequence (DNA): TGTGCCAGCAGTTCACCGGGACAGGGGATCCACGAGCAGTACTTC. Translated: CASSSPGQGIHEQYF.

The gene calls are TRBV15 and TRBJ1-5; D gene unclear. Germline assignment: CDR1 LNHNV and CDR2 YYDKDF (reference sequence). Trimming cost V 6 bases and J 1 base, with 16 bases left between them. The CDR3 is 16 residues long. CDR3 region: CATRNLGDRSNQPQHF. The CDR3 bases are TGTGCCACCAGAAACCTCGGGGATAGGAGCAATCAGCCCCAGCATTTT.

Of note for this clone: At one boundary the junction diverges from the germline segment, which might be a read error. The chain joins TRBV7-2 to TRBJ2-2, with a weak D call TRBD2 (6 bases). CDR1 is SGHTA and CDR2 is FQGNSA in the germline V gene. The CDR3 has 16 amino acids. CDR3 amino acids: CASSLALASNTGELFF. CDR3 bases: TGTGCCAGCAGCCTAGCCCTAGCGAGTAACACCGGGGAGCTGTTTTTT.

V and J are TRBV6-5 and TRBJ1-2, with D unresolved. Germline-derived CDR1 and CDR2 are MNHEY and SVGAGI. Trimming took off 6 bases at V and 1 base at J, with 6 bases between the two ends. The CDR3 is made up of 12 amino acids. As DNA, the CDR3 is TGTGCCAGCAGGAGCAATAACTATGGCTACACCTTC. Protein sequence: CASRSNNYGYTF.

The V and J genes are TRBV2 and TRBJ1-1; D ambiguous. Trimming removed 6 bases from V and 1 base from J, with 12 bases in between. CDR3 length: 14 amino acids. In germline, CDR1 is SNHLY, CDR2 FYNNEI. CDR3 region: CASSIERRNTEAFF. The CDR3 DNA follows: TGTGCCAGCAGCATAGAACGGAGGAACACTGAAGCTTTCTTT.

The chain joins TRBV2 to TRBJ1-4, with 7 bases matching TRBD1. The CDR3 is 14 amino acids. Germline V gene lookup returns CDR1 SNHLY and CDR2 FYNNEI. With 6 bases clipped from V and 5 bases from J, the junction kept 6 bases outside the gene matches. CDR3 loop: CASSYGQVNEKLFF. The CDR3 DNA follows: TGTGCCAGCAGCTACGGACAGGTCAATGAAAAACTGTTTTTT.

The rearrangement links TRBV7-2 to TRBJ2-1; 7 nucleotides line up with TRBD2. This CDR3 is built from 17 residues. After removal of 3 bases from V and 6 bases from J, the junction contained 14 bases not matched to a gene. From germline, CDR1 is SGHTA and CDR2 FQGNSA. CDR3 residues: CASSFMRAGVRRNEQFF. CDR3 coding DNA: TGTGCCAGCAGCTTTATGAGGGCGGGAGTTCGACGCAATGAGCAGTTCTTC.

J is TRBJ2-1 and V is TRBV7-9; TRBD2 agrees at 7 bases. Germline V gene data show CDR1 as SEHNR and CDR2 as FQNEAQ (reference sequence). CDR3 size: 17 residues. J was trimmed by 0 bases and V by 0 bases; bases with no gene match: 5. The CDR3 loop reads CASSLAFGGSSYNEQFF. Written as DNA, the CDR3 is TGTGCCAGCAGCTTAGCGTTCGGCGGGAGCTCCTACAATGAGCAGTTCTTC.

For the CDR3, the DNA is TGTGCCAGCAGCCTCTCGCGGGAAAGCGGGGAGCTGTTTTTT. It specifies CASSLSRESGELFF. This sequence joins TRBV7-7 and TRBJ2-2; TRBD2 might be the D (6 bases). This CDR3 region has 14 residues. Trimming pared 5 bases from V and 7 bases from J, leaving 14 bases between. Germline V lookup: CDR1 SSHAT, CDR2 FNYEAQ (reference sequence). Together with reference TRBV7-7 and TRBJ2-2, the CDR3 gives the full variable domain: GAGVSQSPRYKVTKRGQDVTLRCDPISSHATLYWYQQALGQGPEFLTYFNYEAQPDKSGLPSDRFSAERPEGSISTLTIQRTEQRDSAMYRCASSLSRESGELFFGEGSRLTVL.

V gene TRBV6-5 combines with J gene TRBJ2-1, with D possibly being TRBD1 (6 bases). Trimming took off 0 bases at V and 2 bases at J, with 11 bases between the two ends. The CDR3 contains 16 residues. Germline loops: CDR1 MNHEY, CDR2 SVGAGI. CDR3 residues: CASSYSVPGAYNEQFF. CDR3 bases: TGTGCCAGCAGTTACTCGGTCCCAGGGGCCTACAATGAGCAGTTCTTC.

The chain combines TRBV5-1 with TRBJ2-5; TRBD2 aligns across 14 bases. This CDR3 region has 16 residues. The ends lost 3 bases at V and 4 bases at J; junction bases unmatched: 5. CDR1 and CDR2 from the germline V gene are SGHRS and YFSETQ. CDR3 sequence (DNA): TGCGCCAGCAGCTCACTGACTAGCGGGGGGGCAGAGACCCAGTACTTC. This sequence encodes CASSSLTSGGAETQYF.

The J gene is TRBJ2-1, the V gene TRBV21-1; the DNA was not compared with TRBD2, the D call given in the table. TRBV21-1 is deemed a pseudogene. The CDR3 covers 17 residues. DNA for the CDR3: TGTGCCAGCAGCAAAGAGGCGGGATCGCGGGGGTCTAATGAGCAGTTCTTC. It yields the protein CASSKEAGSRGSNEQFF.

V and J are TRBV14 and TRBJ2-3; D is ambiguous. The CDR3 covers 15 residues. Germline V CDR1 and CDR2: SGHDN, FVKESK. Trimming cost V 0 bases and J 3 bases, with 10 bases left between them. The CDR3: CASSQDVRSTDTQYF. The CDR3 nucleotides are TGTGCCAGCAGCCAAGATGTCAGGTCAACAGATACGCAGTATTTT.

The chain recombines TRBV9 with TRBJ1-2; weak D call: TRBD1 (6 bases). The germline V and J ends were trimmed by 3 bases and 1 base, with 13 bases remaining between them. CDR1 and CDR2 (germline): SGDLS, YYNGEE. The CDR3 runs 15 residues. In nucleotides, the CDR3 is TGTGCCAGCAGCGAGACAACAGGGATTAACTATGGCTACACCTTC. This encodes CASSETTGINYGYTF.

The rearrangement joins TRBV10-3 to TRBJ2-3; 14 nucleotides line up with TRBD2. Germline CDR1 reads ENHRY; CDR2 reads SYGVKD. This CDR3 is 15 amino acids long. J lost 3 bases, V lost 8 bases, and 4 bases had no gene match. CDR3 loop: CAIGLAGGGTDTQYF. CDR3 nucleotide sequence: TGTGCCATCGGACTAGCGGGAGGAGGAACAGATACGCAGTATTTT.

CDR3 protein: CSVRESSGNTIYF. CDR3 in DNA: TGCAGCGTTAGGGAGAGCTCTGGAAACACCATATATTTT. The chain links TRBV29-1 to TRBJ1-3, with D hard to call. Germline assignment: CDR1 SQVTM and CDR2 ANQGSEA. CDR3 length: 13 amino acids. V lost 5 bases and J 0 bases, leaving 8 bases between the germline ends.

The J gene is TRBJ2-3, the V gene TRBV5-1; 10 nucleotides align to TRBD2. V was pared by 3 bases and J by 4 bases, with 8 bases of the junction left unmatched. Germline V CDR1 and CDR2: SGHRS, YFSETQ. The CDR3 runs 16 residues. The CDR3 DNA reads TGCGCCAGCAGCTCGAAAGCGGGAGGGCCGGCAGATACGCAGTATTTT. Its translation: CASSSKAGGPADTQYF.

This chain joins TRBV5-6 and TRBJ1-4; 8 bases match TRBD1. With V trimmed by 2 bases and J by 4 bases, 4 bases remained unmatched. The CDR3 consists of 15 residues. CDR1 is SGHDT, CDR2 YYEEEE, per germline. The chain's CDR3 is CASSLQGDYNEKLFF. Written as DNA, the CDR3 is TGTGCCAGCAGCTTACAGGGGGACTATAATGAAAAACTGTTTTTT. Drawing the rest from reference TRBV5-6 and TRBJ1-4, the complete variable domain is DAGVTQSPTHLIKTRGQQVTLRCSPKSGHDTVSWYQQALGQGPQFIFQYYEEEERQRGNFPDRFSGHQFPNYSSELNVNALLLGDSALYLCASSLQGDYNEKLFFGSGTQLSVL.

In this sample, this clone turned up once. CDR3 sequence (DNA): TGTGCCAGCAGTTTAACGACAGAAACCGTAGAAGCTTTCTTT. Translating gives CASSLTTETVEAFF. The chain links TRBV28 to TRBJ1-1; the D gene is possibly TRBD1 (5 bases). V was clipped by 2 bases and J by 8 bases, with 15 bases between them. The CDR3 covers 14 residues. Germline CDR1 is MDHEN and CDR2 is SYDVKM.

DNA of the CDR3: TGCAGCGTTGAAGATCGCGGCGGGAGCTCCTACAATGAGCAGTTCTTC. It translates to CSVEDRGGSSYNEQFF. J is TRBJ2-1 and V is TRBV29-1; TRBD2 aligns across 7 bases. V shed 0 bases, J shed 0 bases, and the junction held 5 bases outside the gene matches. This CDR3 is built from 16 residues. CDR1 and CDR2 (germline): SQVTM, ANQGSEA.

The chain uses TRBV7-9 and TRBJ1-2; D gene unclear. Germline V lookup: CDR1 SEHNR, CDR2 FQNEAQ (reference sequence). The CDR3 sequence is 14 residues long. The ends were cut back, 8 bases at V and 1 base at J, with 14 bases in the middle. The CDR3 sequence: CASVPSAGNYGYTF. Written as DNA, the CDR3 is TGTGCCAGCGTCCCGTCGGCGGGTAACTATGGCTACACCTTC.

The chain has TRBV5-1 and TRBJ2-5; D not certain. CDR1 is SGHRS and CDR2 is YFSETQ in the germline V gene. V lost 1 base, J lost 4 bases, and 17 bases lay in between. The CDR3 sequence is 16 residues long. This CDR3 is CASSLSFRVDIETQYF. The CDR3 nucleotides read TGCGCCAGCAGCTTGAGTTTCCGGGTTGATATAGAGACCCAGTACTTC.

In this sample, this clone turned up a few times. The V and J genes are TRBV6-1 and TRBJ1-6; 9 bases line up with TRBD1. Germline V gives CDR1 MNHNS, CDR2 SASEGT. J lost 7 bases, V lost 6 bases, and 4 bases had no gene match. The CDR3 runs 14 residues. In nucleotides, the CDR3 is TGTGCCAGCAGCTGGACAGGGGAAAATTCACCCCTCCACTTT. Translated: CASSWTGENSPLHF.

The gene calls are TRBV6-5 and TRBJ2-2, with D hard to call. Germline CDR1 MNHEY, CDR2 SVGAGI. The CDR3 length is 12 residues. Trimming stripped 6 bases from V and 6 bases from J, with 8 bases between. CDR3 loop: CASSLSAGELFF. CDR3 nucleotides: TGTGCCAGCAGCCTCAGCGCCGGGGAGCTGTTTTTT.